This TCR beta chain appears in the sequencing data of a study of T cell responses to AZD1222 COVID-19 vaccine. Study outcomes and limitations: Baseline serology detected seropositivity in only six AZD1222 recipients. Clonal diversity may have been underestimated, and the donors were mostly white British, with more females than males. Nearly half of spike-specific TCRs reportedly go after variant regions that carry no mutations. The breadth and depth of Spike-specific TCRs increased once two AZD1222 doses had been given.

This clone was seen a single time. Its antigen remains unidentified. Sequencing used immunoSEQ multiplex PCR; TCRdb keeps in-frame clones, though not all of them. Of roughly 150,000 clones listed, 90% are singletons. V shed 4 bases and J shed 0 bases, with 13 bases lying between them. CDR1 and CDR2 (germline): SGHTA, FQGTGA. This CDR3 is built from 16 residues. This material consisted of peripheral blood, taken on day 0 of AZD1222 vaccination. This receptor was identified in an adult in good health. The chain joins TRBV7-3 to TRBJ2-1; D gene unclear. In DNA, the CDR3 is TGTGCCAGCAGCTCCTCCGGGCCGAGCTCCTACAATGAGCAGTTCTTC. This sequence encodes CASSSSGPSSYNEQFF.